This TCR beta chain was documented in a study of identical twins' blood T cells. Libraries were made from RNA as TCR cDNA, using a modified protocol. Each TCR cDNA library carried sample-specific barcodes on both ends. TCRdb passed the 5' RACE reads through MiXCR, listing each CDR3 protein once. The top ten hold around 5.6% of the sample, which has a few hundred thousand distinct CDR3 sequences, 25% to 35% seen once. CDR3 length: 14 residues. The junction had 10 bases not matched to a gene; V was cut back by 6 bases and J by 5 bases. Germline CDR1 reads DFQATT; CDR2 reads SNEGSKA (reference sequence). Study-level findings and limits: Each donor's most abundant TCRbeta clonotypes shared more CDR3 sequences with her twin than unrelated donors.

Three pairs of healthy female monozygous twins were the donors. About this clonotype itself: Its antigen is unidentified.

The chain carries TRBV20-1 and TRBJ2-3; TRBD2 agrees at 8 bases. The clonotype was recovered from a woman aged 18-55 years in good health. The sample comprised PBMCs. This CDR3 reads CSAQRGSPKDTQYF. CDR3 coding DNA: TGCAGTGCACAGCGGGGGTCACCTAAAGATACGCAGTATTTT.